This T cell receptor beta chain was sequenced for a study of T cell responses to AZD1222 COVID-19 vaccine. Study results and limitations: Spike was spanned by vaccine-associated CD4 TCRs, with dominance at 160-218 and 743-854. Nearly half of spike-specific TCRs reportedly target unmutated variant regions. White British people made up most donors, females outnumbered males, and clonal diversity was possibly underestimated.

This clone showed up just once. Its antigen is currently unknown. The germline CDR1 and CDR2 sequences are SGHNT and YENEEA. Trimming removed 3 bases at V and 5 bases at J, with 14 bases between. The CDR3 length is 14 residues. Sequencing was performed with immunoSEQ multiplex PCR; in TCRdb, only in-frame clones are kept and a portion is missing. The data contain 150,000 to 200,000 clones, approximately 93% of them singletons. The sequenced sample was peripheral blood, obtained 28 days after the second AZD1222 dose. This rearrangement joins TRBV11-3 to TRBJ2-7, with D possibly being TRBD1 or TRBD2 (5 bases each). The receptor comes from an adult who received the AZD1222 COVID-19 vaccine. In DNA form, the CDR3 reads TGTGCCAGCAGCTTGGGGCGAGGGATCAACGAGCAGTACTTC. It codes for CASSLGRGINEQYF.